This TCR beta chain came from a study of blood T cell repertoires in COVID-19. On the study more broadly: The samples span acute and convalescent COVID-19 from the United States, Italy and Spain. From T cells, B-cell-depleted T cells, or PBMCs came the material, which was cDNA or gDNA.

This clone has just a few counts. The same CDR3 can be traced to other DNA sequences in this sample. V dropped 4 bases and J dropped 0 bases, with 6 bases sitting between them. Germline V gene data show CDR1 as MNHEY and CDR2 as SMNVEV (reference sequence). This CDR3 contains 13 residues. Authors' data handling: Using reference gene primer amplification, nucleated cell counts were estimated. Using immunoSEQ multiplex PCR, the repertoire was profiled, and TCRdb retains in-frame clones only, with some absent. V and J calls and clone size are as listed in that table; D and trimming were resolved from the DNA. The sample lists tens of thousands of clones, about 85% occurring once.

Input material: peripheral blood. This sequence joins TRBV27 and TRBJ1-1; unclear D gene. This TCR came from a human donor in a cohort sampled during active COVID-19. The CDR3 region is CASSSGMNTEAFF. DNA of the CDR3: TGTGCCAGCAGTTCGGGTATGAACACTGAAGCTTTCTTT.